This T cell receptor beta chain originates from a study of Ad26.COV2.S vaccination and SARS-CoV-2 variants (dated by TCRdb to about 2021). The study in broad terms: Donors in the vaccine arm were drawn from COV1001, a multicentre, randomized, double-blind, placebo-controlled phase I-IIa trial testing Ad26.COV2.S in healthy adults. A total of approximately 30 samples were included in the TCR-sequenced set, comprising about 20 Ad26.COV2.S vaccine recipients, 5 placebo recipients and 8 SARS-CoV-2 convalescent individuals. Ad26.COV2.S was administered intramuscularly at 5 x 10^10 or 1 x 10^11 viral particles, either as a single shot or as two shots given 56 days apart. Trial participants were randomized into five groups of five, in which low-dose or high-dose Ad26.COV2.S was given once or twice, or placebo was given on both occasions. Investigators remained blinded to trial group allocation during experiments and outcome assessment. The specificity and breadth of SARS-CoV-2-reactive T cell receptors after Ad26.COV2.S vaccination were assessed by TCRbeta repertoire sequencing.

The sample's treatment or condition label, decoded: 15 to 20 received Ad26.COV2.S at low or high dose, single or two shots; 5 received placebo; per-sample allocation not given. For vaccine and placebo recipients, the sequenced repertoires came from samples collected on day 63 after the first injection. In Cohort 1b, around 25 adults aged 18-55 years were enrolled at a single site in Boston, USA, between 29 July and 7 August 2020. As a vaccine, Ad26.COV2.S was a replication-incompetent adenovirus type 26 vector that expressed a prefusion-stabilized SARS-CoV-2 spike protein derived from the original Wuhan strain. Sequences SGHAT (CDR1) and FQNNGV (CDR2) are obtained from the germline V gene. The CDR3 spans 17 residues, from the cysteine through the phenylalanine. Only the CDR3 region is kept as DNA, spanning 51 bases read in frame from base 1. Compared with germline, V lacks 4 bases and J lacks 4 bases; bases without a gene match: 11.

The immunoSEQ Assay was used to sequence TCRbeta CDR3 regions. After extraction, genomic DNA underwent amplification by bias-controlled multiplex PCR, followed by high-throughput sequencing. Processing in the source paper ran as follows. To quantify the absolute abundance of every unique TCRbeta CDR3 region, sequences were collapsed and filtered. T cell fraction was estimated by normalizing TCRbeta template counts to usable DNA, with usable DNA measured through amplification of reference genes found in all nucleated cells. Repertoire TCRs were annotated as SARS-CoV-2-specific by exact matching of V gene, CDR3 amino acid sequence and J gene to a known reactive TCR set. The reference SARS-CoV-2 TCR set was obtained from MIRA and was filtered for enrichment in COVID-19-positive ImmuneCODE repertoires, whereby public or cross-reactive TCRs were removed. Using the MIRA antigens, annotated TCRs were further analysed by specific ORF or by position within an ORF. Depth was the summed frequency of annotated unique rearrangements, while breadth was defined as annotated unique rearrangements over total unique productive rearrangements. Two-sided Wilcoxon rank-sum tests were applied when comparing TCR breadth between groups. TCRdb obtained this table from immuneACCESS and retained in-frame rearrangements with V and J assigned. These tables miss some clones; where compared with another copy, unresolved V genes account for less than half of the shortfall, and the remainder is unexplained. V and J calls and clone size are those listed in that table; D and trimming were worked out from the DNA. In all, the sample holds about 430,000 clones, and approximately 90% of those were seen once. Jointly, the top ten make up 12% of the sample.

A single count supports this clone. Its antigen is not yet known. No qualities accompany the bases; no much larger clone lies one base away. On the study overall, not on this receptor specifically: It was noted by the authors that total T cell responses may have been underestimated by the TCR breadth and depth analyses. Ad26.COV2.S recipients had higher spike-specific TCR breadth than placebo recipients (P = 0.0014). The study was not powered for comparison of responses between vaccine doses or regimens. Substantial breadth of spike-specific CD8+ and CD4+ T cell responses was reported after vaccination. Vaccine and placebo recipients had comparable non-spike TCR breadth, which fits with the vaccine containing only spike.

This clonotype was sampled from a person between 18 and 65 years old who received the Ad26.COV2.S COVID-19 vaccine or a placebo. This specimen was peripheral blood, taken in a trial of Ad26.COV2.S vaccine versus placebo. The chain couples TRBV11-2 to TRBJ2-1; 9 central bases correspond to TRBD2. The sequenced DNA: TGTGCCAGCAGCTCCTATCGTTTAGCGGGAGAGTACAATGAGCAGTTCTTC. Protein translation: CASSSYRLAGEYNEQFF. Outside the CDR3, residues come from the reference TRBV11-2 and TRBJ2-1 proteins, so the full variable domain is: EAGVAQSPRYKIIEKRQSVAFWCNPISGHATLYWYQQILGQGPKLLIQFQNNGVVDDSQLPKDRFSAERLKGVDSTLKIQPAKLEDSAVYLCASSSYRLAGEYNEQFFGPGTRLTVL.